The rows below give T cell receptor beta chains drawn from one sample of a study of CD8+CD57+ T cells in acquired aplastic anemia. Each CDR3 protein is one row after TCRdb ran MiXCR on the reads. The sample holds about 41,000 distinct CDR3 sequences, under 80% seen once. The sequencing input was sorted CD4+, CD8+, or CD8+CD57+ T cells (not recorded which) from PBMCs. The receptors derive from a human donor with aplastic anemia. The CDR3 runs from the conserved cysteine through the conserved F or W. D genes are given only for firm matches. Clone size, where shown, is once, few, many, or a class for clones that have expanded.

d_call clone_size j_call v_call cdr3_aa cdr3_nt
. many TRBJ1-1 TRBV12-3/TRBV12-4 CASSFAGNTEAFF TGTGCCAGCAGTTTTGCCGGGAACACTGAAGCTTTCTTT
. . TRBJ2-5 TRBV15 CATSRAAQETQYF TGTGCCACCAGCAGGGCCGCCCAAGAGACCCAGTACTTC
. few TRBJ1-6 TRBV19 CASKPAGQINSPLHF TGTGCCAGCAAACCAGCAGGACAGATCAATTCACCCCTCCACTTT
. . TRBJ1-2 TRBV7-9 CASSMGGYYGYTF TGTGCCAGTAGTATGGGAGGGTACTATGGCTACACCTTC
TRBD1 . TRBJ1-4 TRBV2 CASWPRDRGEKLFF TGTGCCAGTTGGCCACGGGACAGGGGCGAAAAACTGTTTTTT
. many TRBJ2-7 TRBV12-5 CASGLTNTRHDEQYF TGTGCTAGTGGTTTGACAAACACCCGTCATGACGAGCAGTACTTC
. . TRBJ2-7 TRBV9 CASSPGVRSDYEQYF TGTGCCAGCAGCCCAGGCGTAAGGTCAGACTACGAGCAGTACTTC
. . TRBJ1-5 TRBV20-1 CSASSDSNQPQHF TGCAGTGCCAGTAGTGATAGCAATCAGCCCCAGCATTTT
TRBD2 . TRBJ2-2 TRBV10-3 CAISEKAGEGELFF TGTGCCATCAGTGAGAAAGCGGGGGAAGGGGAGCTGTTTTTT
. . TRBJ2-1 TRBV7-9 CASSLDGEQFF TGTGCCAGCAGCTTAGACGGCGAGCAGTTCTTC
. . TRBJ2-7 TRBV7-9 CASSLRAHEQYF TGTGCCAGCAGCTTAAGGGCCCACGAGCAGTACTTC
TRBD1 few TRBJ1-4 TRBV10-3 CAIRTSGTGSEKLFF TGTGCCATCAGAACCTCCGGGACAGGGTCCGAAAAACTGTTTTTT
. . TRBJ2-7 TRBV15 CATSKNNYYEQYF TGTGCCACCAGCAAAAACAACTACTACGAGCAGTACTTC
. . TRBJ1-2 TRBV7-8 CASSSGLGKGENGYTF TGTGCCAGCAGCTCTGGCCTCGGCAAGGGCGAGAATGGCTACACCTTC
. . TRBJ2-5 TRBV12-3/TRBV12-4 CASSFRGQETQYF TGTGCCAGCAGTTTCCGAGGGCAAGAGACCCAGTACTTC
. few TRBJ1-2 TRBV19 CASSIDRVGWNGYTF TGTGCCAGTAGTATAGATCGTGTGGGATGGAATGGCTACACCTTC
. . TRBJ2-5 TRBV5-1 CASSVWQGIGQETQYF TGCGCCAGCAGCGTATGGCAGGGTATTGGGCAAGAGACCCAGTACTTC
TRBD2 . TRBJ2-1 TRBV19 CASSMGGETYNEQFF TGTGCCAGTAGTATGGGGGGGGAAACCTACAATGAGCAGTTCTTC
. once TRBJ2-1 TRBV10-3 CAISEGGGGSNQQFF TGTGCCATCAGTGAGGGGGGGGGCGGGAGCAATCAGCAGTTCTTC
. many TRBJ1-5 TRBV2 CASSEAYSNQPQHF TGTGCCAGCAGTGAAGCCTATAGCAATCAGCCCCAGCATTTT
. . TRBJ1-1 TRBV7-2 CASSRGGTEAFF TGTGCCAGCAGCCGTGGGGGGACTGAAGCTTTCTTT
. . TRBJ1-1 TRBV19 CASSQGMAAFF TGTGCCAGTAGTCAGGGGATGGCAGCTTTCTTT
. . TRBJ1-1 TRBV12-3/TRBV12-4 CASSLQGYTEAFF TGTGCCAGCAGTTTGCAGGGATACACTGAAGCTTTCTTT
. once TRBJ1-2 TRBV7-8 CASSPGTDYGYTF TGTGCCAGCAGCCCCGGGACTGATTATGGCTACACCTTC
. many TRBJ1-1 TRBV11-3 CASSSRDGGNTEAFF TGTGCCAGCAGCTCGCGGGACGGCGGGAACACTGAAGCTTTCTTT
. . TRBJ2-1 TRBV7-7 CASSLGVNNEQFF TGTGCTAGCAGCTTGGGAGTAAACAATGAGCAGTTCTTC
. . TRBJ1-2 TRBV7-9 CASSMTDGYTF TGTGCCAGCAGTATGACAGATGGCTACACCTTC
. . TRBJ1-5 TRBV19 CASGISWGYNQPQHF TGTGCCAGTGGTATTTCTTGGGGGTACAATCAGCCCCAGCATTTT
. . TRBJ1-4 TRBV20-1 CSAFGRDANEKLFF TGCAGTGCTTTCGGCAGGGACGCGAATGAAAAACTGTTTTTT